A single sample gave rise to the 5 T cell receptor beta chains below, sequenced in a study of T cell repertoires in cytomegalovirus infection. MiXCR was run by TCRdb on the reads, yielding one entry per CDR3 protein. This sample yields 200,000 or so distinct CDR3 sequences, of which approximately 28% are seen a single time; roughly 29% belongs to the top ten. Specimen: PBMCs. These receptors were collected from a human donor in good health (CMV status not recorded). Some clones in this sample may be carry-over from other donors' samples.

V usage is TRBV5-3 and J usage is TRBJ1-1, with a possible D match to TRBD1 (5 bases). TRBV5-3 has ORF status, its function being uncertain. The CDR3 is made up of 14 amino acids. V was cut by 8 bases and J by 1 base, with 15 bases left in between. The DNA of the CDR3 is TGTGCCAGCGCTTGGGCAGGGCGGAACACTGAAGCTTTCTTT. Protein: CASAWAGRNTEAFF.

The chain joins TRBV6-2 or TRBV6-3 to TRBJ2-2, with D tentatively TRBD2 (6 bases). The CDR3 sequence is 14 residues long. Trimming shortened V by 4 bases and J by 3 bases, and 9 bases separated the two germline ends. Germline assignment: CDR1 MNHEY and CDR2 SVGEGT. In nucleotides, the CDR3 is TGTGCCAGCAGTTCCGGGGGTTACACCGGGGAGCTGTTTTTT. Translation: CASSSGGYTGELFF.

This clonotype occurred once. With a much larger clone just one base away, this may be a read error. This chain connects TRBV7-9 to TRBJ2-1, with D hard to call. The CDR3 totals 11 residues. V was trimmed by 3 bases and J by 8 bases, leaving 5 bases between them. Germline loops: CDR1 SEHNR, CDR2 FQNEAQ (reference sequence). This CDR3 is CASSFRYEQFF. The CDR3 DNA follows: TGTGCCAGCAGCTTCAGGTATGAGCAGTTCTTC.

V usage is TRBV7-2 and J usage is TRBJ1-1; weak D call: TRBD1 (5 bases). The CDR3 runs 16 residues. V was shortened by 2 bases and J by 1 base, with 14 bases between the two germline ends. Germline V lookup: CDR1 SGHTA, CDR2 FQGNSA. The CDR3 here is CASSLLGQGWNTEAFF. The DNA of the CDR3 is TGTGCCAGCAGCTTACTTGGTCAGGGATGGAACACTGAAGCTTTCTTT. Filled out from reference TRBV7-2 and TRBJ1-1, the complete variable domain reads GAGVSQSPSNKVTEKGKDVELRCDPISGHTALYWYRQSLGQGLEFLIYFQGNSAPDKSGLPSDRFSAERTGGSVSTLTIQRTQQEDSAVYLCASSLLGQGWNTEAFFGQGTRLTVV.

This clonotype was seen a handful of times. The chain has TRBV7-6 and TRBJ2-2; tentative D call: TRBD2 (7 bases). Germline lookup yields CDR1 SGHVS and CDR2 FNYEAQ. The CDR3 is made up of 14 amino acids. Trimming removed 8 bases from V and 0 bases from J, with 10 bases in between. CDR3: CASEGGANTGELFF. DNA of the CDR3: TGTGCCAGCGAAGGGGGGGCGAACACCGGGGAGCTGTTTTTT.